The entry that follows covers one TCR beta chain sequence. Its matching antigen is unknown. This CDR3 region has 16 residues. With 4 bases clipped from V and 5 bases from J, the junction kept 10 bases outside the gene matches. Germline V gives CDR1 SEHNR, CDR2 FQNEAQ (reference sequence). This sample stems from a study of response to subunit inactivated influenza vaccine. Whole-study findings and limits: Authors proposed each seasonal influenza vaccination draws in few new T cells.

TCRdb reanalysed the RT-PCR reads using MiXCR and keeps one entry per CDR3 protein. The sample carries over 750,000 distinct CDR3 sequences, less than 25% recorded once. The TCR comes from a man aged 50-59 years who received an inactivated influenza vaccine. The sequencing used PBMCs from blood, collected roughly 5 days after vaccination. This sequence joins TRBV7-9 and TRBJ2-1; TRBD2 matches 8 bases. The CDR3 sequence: CASSSSWTSYHNEQFF. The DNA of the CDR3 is TGTGCCAGCAGCTCTTCTTGGACTAGCTATCACAATGAGCAGTTCTTC.